These T cell receptor beta chains were read from a single sample in a study of blood T cells in healthy people across ages. TCRdb recomputed calls from the 5' RACE reads with MiXCR, one row per CDR3 protein. The sample lists 850,000 to 1,000,000 distinct CDR3 sequences; roughly 52% were seen once. Sequenced input: blood. These receptors came from a man younger than 40 in good health. CDR3s leave out the opening cysteine and the closing phenylalanine or tryptophan.

V gene,J gene,CDR3 protein
TRBV5-4,TRBJ1-2,ASSPTLDRNYGYT
TRBV20-1,TRBJ1-1,SAPASIAEAF
TRBV6-1,TRBJ2-3,ASRDRVGTQY
TRBV12-3/TRBV12-4,-,ASRGLKNIQY
TRBV5-1,TRBJ2-7,ASSKGTGQGTYEQY
TRBV6-1,TRBJ2-3,ANRPVWGRGGKDTQY
TRBV10-3,TRBJ2-6,AISESGRDSGANVLT
TRBV27,TRBJ1-6,ASSARGRLNSPLH
TRBV7-6,TRBJ2-5,ASSPTEWEAQY
TRBV7-2,TRBJ2-3,ASSLGGGNTQY
TRBV3-1,TRBJ1-1,ASSPRDRGKTEAF
TRBV6-6,TRBJ1-4,ASSYSPENGLF
TRBV11-1,TRBJ2-1,ASSLADRDRPYNEQF
TRBV6-6,TRBJ2-2,ASSGTGRNTGELF
TRBV10-2,TRBJ2-2,ATLGLAGGELF
TRBV3-1,TRBJ1-4,ASSPSGDRMEKLF
TRBV20-1,TRBJ2-5,SARTGAQSTQY
TRBV7-2,TRBJ2-3,ASSLRPGGADTQY
TRBV20-1,TRBJ2-5,SVSRQETQY
TRBV2,TRBJ2-6,ASSEVISLGANVLT
TRBV5-6,TRBJ1-3,ASCWGTGADSGNIIY
TRBV28,TRBJ2-5,ASSLWTSGSKTQY
TRBV14,TRBJ1-4,ATRRRATNEKLF
TRBV19,TRBJ1-2,ATQNDHGVYGYT
TRBV28,TRBJ2-1,ASSLLGQARDEQF
TRBV3-1,TRBJ1-4,ASSQDLIGRGGTNEKLF
TRBV5-1,-,ASSLARGNDEQY
TRBV5-1,TRBJ2-7,ASSLEGRRTYEQY
TRBV27,TRBJ2-5,ASSLRSGTTFQETQY
TRBV6-6,TRBJ2-7,ASSYRENPYEQY
TRBV29-1,TRBJ1-4,STSTGTNEKLF
TRBV5-1,TRBJ2-1,ASSLEQRASYTEQF
TRBV7-8,TRBJ2-7,ASSPPGLAYYEQY
TRBV6-5,TRBJ2-1,ASRLTPGRQF
TRBV21-1,TRBJ2-7,ASKTKRVCSYEQY
TRBV4-1,TRBJ1-1,ASGRDVSSTEAF
TRBV5-1,TRBJ2-7,ASSTLSGGRNYEQY
TRBV7-7,TRBJ2-2,ASAGYTGELF
TRBV6-2/TRBV6-3,TRBJ2-7,ASSRDYCSYEQY
TRBV7-2,TRBJ2-1,ASSPSDRGQF
TRBV6-2/TRBV6-3,TRBJ1-5,ASSSDRAAQH
TRBV6-2/TRBV6-3,TRBJ2-5,ASSRGTALQGTQY
TRBV20-1,-,SARSGGQGRYEQY
TRBV4-1,TRBJ2-2,ASSQGKGRTGELF
TRBV10-1,TRBJ2-1,ARKGLAGVNEQF